This TCR beta chain came from a study of shared clonotypes between healthy human individuals. Background on the study: Researchers assigned three CD4 naive, three CD4 memory, two CD8 naive and one CD8 memory plate to each donor. The study's findings and limits: The donor pool, a small one, limited the genetic and exposure-history diversity represented. A generally larger estimated richness was seen in naive subsets than in memory subsets. Clonotype sharing among donors was expected to depend on sequencing depth.

The repertoire was sequenced with immunoSEQ multiplex PCR; TCRdb's copy has only in-frame clones and lacks some. The repertoire holds 1.6 million or so clones, with roughly 98.5% as singletons. This CDR3 contains 16 residues. Trimming pared 1 base from V and 4 bases from J, leaving 14 bases between. Germline V CDR1 and CDR2: SGHDN, FVKESK. Details on this clone: Its antigen remains unknown.

The sample taken for sequencing was naive CD4+ T cells sorted from blood. Subset meaning: CD45RA+ positively selected. V and J are TRBV14 and TRBJ1-3, with D uncertain. This receptor was obtained from a man between 25 and 39 years old in good health. The CDR3: CASSQVSAGYGNTIYF. CDR3 nucleotide sequence: TGTGCCAGCAGCCAAGTCTCGGCTGGGTACGGAAACACCATATATTTT.